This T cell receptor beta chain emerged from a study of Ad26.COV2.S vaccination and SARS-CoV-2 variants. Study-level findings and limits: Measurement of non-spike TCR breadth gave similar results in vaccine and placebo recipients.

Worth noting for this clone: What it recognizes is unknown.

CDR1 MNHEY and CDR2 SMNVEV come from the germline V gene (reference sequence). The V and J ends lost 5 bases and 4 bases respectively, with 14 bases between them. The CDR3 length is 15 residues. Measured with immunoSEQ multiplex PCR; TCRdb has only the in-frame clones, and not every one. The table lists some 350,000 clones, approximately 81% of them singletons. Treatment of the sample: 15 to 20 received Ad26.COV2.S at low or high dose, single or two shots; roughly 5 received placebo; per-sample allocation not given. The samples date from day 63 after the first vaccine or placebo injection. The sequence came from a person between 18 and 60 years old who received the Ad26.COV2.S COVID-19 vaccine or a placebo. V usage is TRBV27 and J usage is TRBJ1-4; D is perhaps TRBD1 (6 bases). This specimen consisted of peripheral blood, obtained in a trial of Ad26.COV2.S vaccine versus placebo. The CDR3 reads CASSATGSLNEKLFF. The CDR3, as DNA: TGTGCCAGCAGTGCAACAGGGAGCCTTAATGAAAAACTGTTTTTT.